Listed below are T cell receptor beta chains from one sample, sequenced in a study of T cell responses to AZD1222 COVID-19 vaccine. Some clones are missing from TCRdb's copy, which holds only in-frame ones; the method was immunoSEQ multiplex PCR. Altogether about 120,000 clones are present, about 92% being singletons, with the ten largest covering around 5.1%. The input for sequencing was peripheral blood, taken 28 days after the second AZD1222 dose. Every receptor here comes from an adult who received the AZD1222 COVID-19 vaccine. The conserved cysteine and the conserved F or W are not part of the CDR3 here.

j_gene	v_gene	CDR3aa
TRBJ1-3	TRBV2	ASTGDSVRFSSTIY
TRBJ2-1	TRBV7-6	ASSLGRALSLAEGDFLEQF
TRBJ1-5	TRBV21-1	ASSKDGDNQPQH
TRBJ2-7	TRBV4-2	ASSQAPGLVRVGSEQY
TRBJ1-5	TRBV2	ASTRDRGRNQPQH
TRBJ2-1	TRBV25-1	ASSEYGLAANNEQF
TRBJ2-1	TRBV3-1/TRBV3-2	ASSKGGGNEQF
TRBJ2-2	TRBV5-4	ASSPDRGELF
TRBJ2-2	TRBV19	ASRGSGSSHTGELF
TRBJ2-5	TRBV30	AWTSGKDYQETQY
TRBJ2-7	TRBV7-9	ASSAMGPYEQY
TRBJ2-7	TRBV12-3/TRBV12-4	ASSLYPYEQY
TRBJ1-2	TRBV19	ASVRDTDNYGYT
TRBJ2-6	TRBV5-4	ASSLAVTGANVLT
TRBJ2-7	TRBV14	ASSQGQVGEQY
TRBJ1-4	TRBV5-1	ASSLVFGTVREKLF
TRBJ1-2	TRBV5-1	ASSLAGDGYT
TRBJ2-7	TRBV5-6	ASSLRGTSYEQY
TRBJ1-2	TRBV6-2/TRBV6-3	ASSQQQGNGYT
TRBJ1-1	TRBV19	ASSISGGYTEAF
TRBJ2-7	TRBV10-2	ASSGGYEQY
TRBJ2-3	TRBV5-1	ASSPQGGRVPDTQY
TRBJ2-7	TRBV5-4	ASSLTGTYEQY
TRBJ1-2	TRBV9	ASSVTGNYGYT
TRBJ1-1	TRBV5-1	ASRPTLTGTEAF
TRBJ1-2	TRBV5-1	ASSLVVRGEGYT
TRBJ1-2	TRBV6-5	ASSRETGANYGYT
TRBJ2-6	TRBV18	ASSPPSTGANVLT
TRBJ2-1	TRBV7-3	ASRGGPRNEQF